The clone carrying this T cell receptor (beta chain) was detected a few times. Its antigen is currently unknown. This sample stems from a study of post-analysis software for immune sequencing data. Study-wide background: Relapsing-remitting, secondary progressive and progressive-relapsing courses of multiple sclerosis were included.

Germline-derived CDR1 and CDR2 are SEHNR and FQNEAQ (reference sequence). Trimming took 6 bases from V and 8 from J, leaving 17 bases between them. CDR3 length: 14 amino acids. Each TCR beta cDNA library carried unique molecular identifiers. About 500,000 cDNA molecules were obtained per 1 to 10 million input T cells. Using its own MiXCR run on the PCR reads, TCRdb lists one record per CDR3 protein. Of 750,000 to 950,000 distinct CDR3 sequences in the sample, around 46% were seen once. Study-wide points: Four to six TRBV segments (TRBV5-6, TRBV5-1 and TRBV20-1 among them) occurred more frequently in patients than in controls. Diversity measured as normalized Chao1 was significantly lower in multiple sclerosis patients than in controls. Under the F measure, samples that were prepared in one batch clustered strongly together.

This rearrangement joins TRBV7-9 to TRBJ2-1, with D perhaps TRBD1 (6 bases). What was sequenced was blood. This receptor was obtained from a girl aged 10-17 years with multiple sclerosis. For the CDR3, the DNA is TGTGCCAGCAGACGTCAGGGGCAGGGTGATGAGCAGTTCTTC. Amino acid sequence: CASRRQGQGDEQFF.